This T cell receptor (beta chain) was identified in a study of CD8 T cells in Susac syndrome. Trimming pared 6 bases from V and 6 bases from J, leaving 2 bases between. Germline V gene data show CDR1 as MNHEY and CDR2 as SVGEGT. The CDR3 length is 10 residues. When the RNA was reverse transcribed, random hexamers were used with an input of about 0.45 to 1 ug. TCRdb redid the calling of the immunoSEQ multiplex PCR reads with MiXCR, one entry per CDR3 protein. Among approximately 100,000 distinct CDR3 sequences, around nine tenths were seen once, and the ten largest hold 0.13% to 0.15%. This chain links TRBV6-2 or TRBV6-3 with TRBJ2-2; D ambiguous. Sequenced input: CD4+ T cells from PBMCs. The origin of this receptor is a human donor in good health. CDR3 nucleotide sequence: TGTGCCAGCAGGGCCGGGGAGCTGTTTTTT. Protein product: CASRAGELFF.